A selection of T cell receptor beta chains follows, all from one sample in a study of graft-versus-host responses after intestinal transplantation. The antigens for these receptors are not known. The data were produced by immunoSEQ multiplex PCR, yet TCRdb's version contains in-frame clones alone and is incomplete. The sample shows about 41,000 clones, 85% to 95% of them seen only once. The specimen comprised unstimulated CD8+ T cells sorted from spleen or lymph node cells, sampled before transplant. These receptors all stem from a human donor who was the organ donor for an intestinal transplant. CDR3s include the opening cysteine and the closing phenylalanine or tryptophan. D genes are given only for firm matches. Expanded clones are given a class, and other clones once, few, many or no size at all.

NA	TRBV5-4	NA	TRBJ2-7	TGTGCCAGCGGACACAGGAGCTCCTACGAGCAGTACTTC	CASGHRSSYEQYF
TRBD1	TRBV19	NA	TRBJ2-7	TGTGCCAGTAGTCCTTGGGACAGCTCCTACGAGCAGTACTTC	CASSPWDSSYEQYF
TRBD1	TRBV4-3	NA	TRBJ1-6	TGCGCCAGCAGCCAAGGGTCCGTTGCCGGGACAGGACTCAGTACACCCCTCCACTTT	CASSQGSVAGTGLSTPLHF
NA	TRBV14	NA	TRBJ2-1	TGTGCCAGCAGCCAAGAATATCGCGGGGACAATGAGCAGTTCTTC	CASSQEYRGDNEQFF
NA	TRBV4-3	few	TRBJ2-7	TGCGCCAGCAGCCAAGATGGGACAACCGGGTACGAGCAGTACTTC	CASSQDGTTGYEQYF
TRBD2	TRBV4-1	NA	TRBJ2-7	TGCGCCAGCAGCCAAGGTCCAGCGGGGCCCTACGAGCAGTACTTC	CASSQGPAGPYEQYF
TRBD2	TRBV19	once	TRBJ2-7	TGTGCCAGTAGTATAAGCGGGGGTTACTACGAGCAGTACTTC	CASSISGGYYEQYF
NA	TRBV9	NA	TRBJ2-2	TGTGCCAGCAGCGAGGGGGTTAGCACCGGGGAGCTGTTTTTT	CASSEGVSTGELFF
NA	TRBV7-9	once	TRBJ1-1	TGTGCCAGCAGCTTACTACACGGGAACACTGAAGCTTTCTTT	CASSLLHGNTEAFF
TRBD2	TRBV4-1	once	TRBJ2-1	TGCGCCAGCAGCCAAGATAGTCTAGCGGGGCCTTACAATGAGCAGTTCTTC	CASSQDSLAGPYNEQFF
TRBD1	TRBV27	NA	TRBJ1-6	TGTGCCAGCAGTCACGACTACAGGGGGCTAGAGTCACCCCTCCACTTT	CASSHDYRGLESPLHF
NA	TRBV6-6	NA	TRBJ1-2	TGTGCCAGCAGTTCCGGCCTCTATGGCTACACCTTC	CASSSGLYGYTF
TRBD2	TRBV4-1	NA	TRBJ2-3	TGCGCCAGCAGCCAAGTAGAACTAGCGGGTGTCACAGATACGCAGTATTTT	CASSQVELAGVTDTQYF
NA	TRBV15	NA	TRBJ1-1	TGTGCCACCAGCAGAGATCGGGGGGTGAACACTGAAGCTTTCTTT	CATSRDRGVNTEAFF
NA	TRBV7-9	once	TRBJ1-5	TGTGCCAGCAGCTCTTACAATCAGCCCCAGCATTTT	CASSSYNQPQHF
NA	TRBV23-1	NA	TRBJ1-4	TGCGCCAGCAGTCACCTCCGGAATAGGGGGTGTGAAAAACTGTTTTTT	CASSHLRNRGCEKLFF
TRBD1	TRBV5-6	NA	TRBJ1-1	TGTGCCAGCAGCTTACAGGGGGAAGCTTTCTTT	CASSLQGEAFF
TRBD2	TRBV11-3	NA	TRBJ2-1	TGTGCCAGCAGCGGGACTAGCGGGGCTGCTGAGCAGTTCTTC	CASSGTSGAAEQFF
TRBD1	TRBV13	NA	TRBJ2-3	TGTGCCAGCAGCTCGAGATGGACAGGGGGCCCCACAGATACGCAGTATTTT	CASSSRWTGGPTDTQYF
NA	TRBV6-6	NA	TRBJ2-4	TGTGCCAGCAGTTACTCCCGATGGAAGTACTTC	CASSYSRWKYF
TRBD1	TRBV6-5	once	TRBJ2-7	TGTGCCTCCCGGGACAGTCCCTACGAGCAGTACTTC	CASRDSPYEQYF
TRBD1	TRBV5-4	NA	TRBJ2-3	TGTGCCAGCAGCCCCGGGACAGGGGTACGGGGCACAGATACGCAGTATTTT	CASSPGTGVRGTDTQYF
TRBD2	TRBV9	NA	TRBJ2-3	TGTGCCAGCAGCGTAGAGGGTAGCGGGGTACTAGATACGCAGTATTTT	CASSVEGSGVLDTQYF
NA	TRBV9	NA	TRBJ2-3	TGTGCCAGCAGCGTCTTAGGGGGGGCAGATACGCAGTATTTT	CASSVLGGADTQYF
TRBD1	TRBV4-2	NA	TRBJ1-1	TGTGCCAGCAGCCAAGATTGGGGGGGGACAGGGGTAATCGACACTGAAGCTTTCTTT	CASSQDWGGTGVIDTEAFF
NA	TRBV7-2	NA	TRBJ1-5	TGTGCCAGCAGCTTAGAAGGGGGGAGCTATCAGCCCCAGCATTTT	CASSLEGGSYQPQHF
TRBD1	TRBV6-6	NA	TRBJ2-1	TGTGCCAGCAGCTGGACAGGGATTGAGCAGTTCTTC	CASSWTGIEQFF
NA	TRBV19	NA	TRBJ1-2	TGTGCCAGTAGTATCAGTAGGGGCTATGGCTACACCTTC	CASSISRGYGYTF
NA	TRBV4-1	NA	TRBJ2-7	TGCGCCAGCAGCCAAGATCAGACCTACGAGCAGTACTTC	CASSQDQTYEQYF
TRBD2	TRBV19	once	TRBJ2-7	TGTGCCAGTAGTTTAGGACTAGCGGGGGGTCCCGTTCACTACGAGCAGTACTTC	CASSLGLAGGPVHYEQYF
TRBD1	TRBV6-5	NA	TRBJ1-2	TGTGCCAGCAGTTACCAGACAGGGGGTAACTATGGCTACACCTTC	CASSYQTGGNYGYTF
NA	TRBV7-9	NA	TRBJ1-1	TGTGCCAGCAGCTTGCTAATGAACACTGAAGCTTTCTTT	CASSLLMNTEAFF
TRBD2	TRBV4-1	NA	TRBJ2-3	TGCGCCAGCAGCCAAGAGGCGGGGGGCCGCACAGATACGCAGTATTTT	CASSQEAGGRTDTQYF
TRBD1	TRBV4-3	NA	TRBJ1-2	TGCGCCAGCAGCCAATTCCCAGGGGGCGCGGATGGCTACACCTTC	CASSQFPGGADGYTF
TRBD2	TRBV30	NA	TRBJ2-3	TGTGCCTGGGACACTAGCGGGGGGGCAAATACGCAGTATTTT	CAWDTSGGANTQYF
TRBD1	TRBV4-1	NA	TRBJ1-6	TGCGCCAGCAGCCTAGGACAGGCCCACCCACCCCTCCACTTT	CASSLGQAHPPLHF
NA	TRBV7-9	NA	TRBJ1-6	TGTGCCAGCAGCTTAGATGAATCACCCCTCCACTTT	CASSLDESPLHF
TRBD1	TRBV6-5	NA	TRBJ1-1	TGTGCCAGCAGCCTACTACAGGGGTCGGGCGCTGAAGCTTTCTTT	CASSLLQGSGAEAFF
TRBD1	TRBV7-9	NA	TRBJ2-1	TGTGCCAGCAGCTTTCCAGGACAGGGGATAGAAAATGAGCAGTTCTTC	CASSFPGQGIENEQFF
NA	TRBV4-3	NA	TRBJ2-2	TGCGCCAGCAGCCAAGAGGGGACCCCCACGGGCGGGGAGCTGTTTTTT	CASSQEGTPTGGELFF
NA	TRBV18	NA	TRBJ2-7	TGTGCCAGCTCGCCAGACAGGAGCTCCTACGAGCAGTACTTC	CASSPDRSSYEQYF
NA	TRBV6-5	NA	TRBJ2-3	TGTGCCAGCAGCCCATTAGGGGCCCCTACAGATACGCAGTATTTT	CASSPLGAPTDTQYF
NA	TRBV2	NA	TRBJ2-2	TGTGCCAGCCGGCGGGTGACCGGGGAGCTGTTTTTT	CASRRVTGELFF
NA	TRBV7-9	NA	TRBJ1-2	TGTGCCAGCAGCTTTCCTGATTATGGCTACACCTTC	CASSFPDYGYTF
TRBD1	TRBV4-1	NA	TRBJ1-1	TGCGCCAGCAGCCCCATTACAGGGGTGAACACTGAAGCTTTCTTT	CASSPITGVNTEAFF
TRBD2	TRBV5-4	NA	TRBJ2-7	TGTGCCAGCAGCTTAACTAGCGGGGGGGAGCAGTACTTC	CASSLTSGGEQYF
NA	TRBV6-6	NA	TRBJ2-7	TGTGCCAGCAGTTCAGGGAGATCTTACGAGCAGTACTTC	CASSSGRSYEQYF
TRBD2	TRBV4-3	NA	TRBJ2-5	TGCGCCAGCAGCCAATGGCTAAGAGATACTAGCGCGGAAGAGACCCAGTACTTC	CASSQWLRDTSAEETQYF
NA	TRBV9	NA	TRBJ2-3	TGTGCCAGCAGCAGGGGGGAGAATACGCAGTATTTT	CASSRGENTQYF
NA	TRBV5-1	NA	TRBJ2-7	TGCGCCAGCAGCCCTGGACGCAGCGAGCAGTACTTC	CASSPGRSEQYF
NA	TRBV12-5	NA	TRBJ2-7	TGTGCTAGTGGTTGGTGGACGGAGTTCTACGAGCAGTACTTC	CASGWWTEFYEQYF
NA	TRBV18	NA	TRBJ2-3	TGTGCCAGCTCACCTAAGTGGAGGGACAGTGAGCCCACAGATACGCAGTATTTT	CASSPKWRDSEPTDTQYF
NA	TRBV5-5	NA	TRBJ1-2	TGTGCCAGCAGCTTGGCTTATGGCTACACCTTC	CASSLAYGYTF
NA	TRBV5-4	few	TRBJ2-7	TGTGCCAGCAGCCCGGGGGCAGGAACCTACGAGCAGTACTTC	CASSPGAGTYEQYF
NA	TRBV6-1	NA	TRBJ2-1	TGTGCCAGCAGAGGATTTATCTCCTACAATGAGCAGTTCTTC	CASRGFISYNEQFF
TRBD2	TRBV9	NA	TRBJ2-3	TGTGCCAGCAGCCTAGGGACTAGCCAACACACAGATACGCAGTATTTT	CASSLGTSQHTDTQYF
NA	TRBV27	NA	TRBJ2-7	TGTGCCAGCAGTTTGTCTCGGGACTACGAGCAGTACTTC	CASSLSRDYEQYF
NA	TRBV11-2	NA	TRBJ2-1	TGTGCCAGCAGCGATACCCCTAGGTACTACAATGAGCAGTTCTTC	CASSDTPRYYNEQFF
NA	TRBV6-9	NA	TRBJ2-3	TGTGCCGGTCTGAGGGATACGCAGTATTTT	CAGLRDTQYF
NA	TRBV4-3	NA	TRBJ2-7	TGCGCCAGCAGCCAAGAATGGGCAGGGAGCTACGAGCAGTACTTC	CASSQEWAGSYEQYF